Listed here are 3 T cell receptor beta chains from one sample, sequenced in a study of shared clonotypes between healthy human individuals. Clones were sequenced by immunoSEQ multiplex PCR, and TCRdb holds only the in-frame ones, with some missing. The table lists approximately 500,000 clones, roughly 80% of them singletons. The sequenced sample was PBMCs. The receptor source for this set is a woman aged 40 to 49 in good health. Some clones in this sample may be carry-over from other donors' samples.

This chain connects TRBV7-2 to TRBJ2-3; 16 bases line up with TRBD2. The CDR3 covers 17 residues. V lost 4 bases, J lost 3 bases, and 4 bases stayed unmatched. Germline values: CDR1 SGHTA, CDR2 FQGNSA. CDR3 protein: CASSSGLAGGLTDTQYF. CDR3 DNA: TGTGCCAGCAGCTCGGGACTAGCGGGAGGGCTGACAGATACGCAGTATTTT.

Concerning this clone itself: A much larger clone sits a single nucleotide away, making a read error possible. This CDR3 is CSVYPRQVAHTEAFF. In DNA, the CDR3 is TGCAGCGTTTACCCTCGACAGGTGGCGCACACTGAAGCTTTCTTT. The gene calls are TRBV29-1 and TRBJ1-1, with a possible D match to TRBD1 (6 bases). V dropped 5 bases and J dropped 3 bases, with 19 bases sitting between them. This CDR3 contains 15 residues. In germline, CDR1 is SQVTM, CDR2 ANQGSEA.

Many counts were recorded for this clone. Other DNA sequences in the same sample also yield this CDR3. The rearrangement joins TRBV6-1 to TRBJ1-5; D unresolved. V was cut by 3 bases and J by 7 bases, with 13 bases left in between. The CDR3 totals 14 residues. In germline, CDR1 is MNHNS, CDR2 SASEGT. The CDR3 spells CASSEGFEGQPQHF. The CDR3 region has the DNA TGTGCCAGCAGTGAGGGTTTTGAGGGACAGCCCCAGCATTTT.